This TCR beta chain emerged from a study of T-cell memory formation after mild COVID-19. Study-wide context: Among the donors, TCR clusters were largely specific to each donor.

Overall study results and limits: Memory from before infection featured some responding clones, which suggests cross-reactive memory joined. From day 15 to 85, contracting clones were balanced between CD4 and CD8, whereas later expanders leaned toward CD4+.

The germline CDR1 and CDR2 sequences are SNHLY and FYNNEI. Trimming removed 5 bases at V and 9 bases at J, with 22 bases between. This CDR3 region has 15 residues. Constant-segment primers and 5'RACE yielded cDNA libraries for TCR alpha and TCR beta, each carrying sample barcodes and UMIs. TCRdb recomputed calls from the 5' RACE reads with MiXCR, one row per CDR3 protein. The sample carries around 500,000 distinct CDR3 sequences, about 20% recorded once. As for this clonotype: What it binds is unknown.

The V and J genes are TRBV2 and TRBJ2-5; D is perhaps TRBD1 (5 bases). This TCR was recovered from an adult woman who had mild COVID-19 (a few samples of this study predate the infection). Cell type and time point are not known. The sample consisted of PBMCs or a T cell subset sorted from them (not recorded which). CDR3 coding DNA: TGTGCCAGCAGTCCCAGCACCATCAATTTAGGGGCCCAGTACTTC. Translating gives CASSPSTINLGAQYF.